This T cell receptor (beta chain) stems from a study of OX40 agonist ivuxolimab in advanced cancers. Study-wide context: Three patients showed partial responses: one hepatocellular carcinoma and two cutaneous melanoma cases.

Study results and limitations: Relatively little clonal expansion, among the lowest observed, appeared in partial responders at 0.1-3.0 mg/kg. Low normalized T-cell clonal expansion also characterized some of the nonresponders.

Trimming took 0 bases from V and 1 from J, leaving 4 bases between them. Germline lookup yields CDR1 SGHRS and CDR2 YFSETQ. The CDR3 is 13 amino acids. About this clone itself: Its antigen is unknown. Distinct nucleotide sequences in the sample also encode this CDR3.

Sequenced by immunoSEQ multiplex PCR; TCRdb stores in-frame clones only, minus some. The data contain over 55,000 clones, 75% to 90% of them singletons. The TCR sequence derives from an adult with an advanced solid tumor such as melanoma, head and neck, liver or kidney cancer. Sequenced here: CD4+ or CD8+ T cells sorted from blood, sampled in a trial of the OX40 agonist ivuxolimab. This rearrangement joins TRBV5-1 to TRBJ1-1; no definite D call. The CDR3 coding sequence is TGCGCCAGCAGCTTGGAGGCGAACACTGAAGCTTTCTTT. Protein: CASSLEANTEAFF.